Following are 10 T cell receptor beta chains from one sample sequenced in a study of shared clonotypes between healthy human individuals. Produced via immunoSEQ multiplex PCR; TCRdb's table is partial and in-frame only. This table has under 1,100,000 clones, about 70% appearing once. Sequences were obtained from memory CD4+ T cells sorted from blood. Noted subset: CD45RA-negative fraction. Source of these receptors: a man between 18 and 35 years old in good health.

The V gene is TRBV5-6, the J gene TRBJ2-5; 9 bases align to TRBD2. Germline assignment: CDR1 SGHDT and CDR2 YYEEEE. V lost 4 bases to trimming and J lost 2 bases; unmatched junction nucleotides: 12. CDR3 length: 17 amino acids. In DNA, the CDR3 is TGTGCCAGCAGCCTACGCGGGGGGGCAAAAGCTCAAGAGACCCAGTACTTC. Protein product: CASSLRGGAKAQETQYF.

The V call is TRBV9, the J call TRBJ2-1, with 7 bases aligning to TRBD2. Germline lookup yields CDR1 SGDLS and CDR2 YYNGEE. CDR3 length equals 16 residues. J was trimmed by 6 bases and V by 4 bases; bases with no gene match: 13. As DNA, the CDR3 is TGTGCCAGCAGCCGGACTTCTAGCGGCAATCTCAATGAGCAGTTCTTC. It yields the protein CASSRTSSGNLNEQFF. The entire variable domain, with the rest obtained from reference TRBV9 and TRBJ2-1, is as follows: DSGVTQTPKHLITATGQRVTLRCSPRSGDLSVYWYQQSLDQGLQFLIQYYNGEERAKGNILERFSAQQFPDLHSELNLSSLELGDSALYFCASSRTSSGNLNEQFFGPGTRLTVL.

This clone occurred a few times. V usage is TRBV27 and J usage is TRBJ2-7, with D possibly called TRBD1 or TRBD2 (5 bases each). Trimming shortened V by 7 bases and J by 2 bases, and 27 bases separated the two germline ends. The CDR3 is 18 residues long. Germline CDR1 reads MNHEY; CDR2 reads SMNVEV (reference sequence). The CDR3 DNA reads as TGTGCCAGCACCCAAAGGGGCAGGGATGCGGGCTTAACCTACGAGCAGTACTTC. Its translation: CASTQRGRDAGLTYEQYF.

The table lists this clone with a few counts. CDR3 in DNA: TGTGCCAGCAGTTCCGCGACAGCCACGAACACTGAAGCTTTCTTT. This encodes CASSSATATNTEAFF. The chain uses TRBV6-5 and TRBJ1-1, with D possibly matching TRBD1 (5 bases). V was trimmed by 4 bases and J by 1 base, leaving 13 bases between them. The germline V gene has CDR1 MNHEY and CDR2 SVGAGI. This CDR3 is 15 amino acids long.

The rearrangement links TRBV20-1 to TRBJ1-1; maybe TRBD1 (6 bases). V shed 5 bases and J shed 6 bases, with 10 bases lying between them. Per germline, CDR1 DFQATT and CDR2 SNEGSKA (reference sequence). The CDR3 extends over 11 amino acids. CDR3 residues: CSAPRGPEAFF. CDR3 bases: TGCAGTGCTCCCAGGGGTCCTGAAGCTTTCTTT.

The rearrangement links TRBV10-1 to TRBJ2-3; possible D gene TRBD2, 7 bases. CDR1 and CDR2 from the germline V gene are WNHNN and SYGVQD (reference sequence). Between the trimmed V and J ends, which lost 8 bases and 3 bases, there was a span of 21 bases. This CDR3 comprises 16 residues. CDR3 bases: TGCGCCAGCTCAGAGGGGGGGTATGGGAAGACAGATACGCAGTATTTT. Protein sequence: CASSEGGYGKTDTQYF.

This clone was seen a handful of times. The CDR3 loop is CASSLQAGNEKLFF. CDR3 coding DNA: TGCGCCAGCAGCTTGCAGGCCGGGAATGAAAAACTGTTTTTT. The rearrangement links TRBV5-1 to TRBJ1-4; D unclear. Looked up from germline, CDR1 is SGHRS and CDR2 is YFSETQ. The CDR3 has 14 amino acids. Between the trimmed V and J ends, which lost 1 base and 5 bases, there was a span of 9 bases.

V is TRBV7-2 and J is TRBJ2-3; a weak D match, TRBD2 (5 bases). CDR3 size: 16 residues. CDR1 is SGHTA, CDR2 FQGNSA, per germline. V lost 3 bases, J lost 1 base, and 14 bases lay in between. The CDR3 here is CASSLFLAQRTDTQYF. The CDR3 DNA follows: TGTGCCAGCAGCTTGTTCCTAGCCCAACGCACAGATACGCAGTATTTT.

This chain connects TRBV4-2 to TRBJ2-7; TRBD2 matches 7 bases. The CDR3 sequence is 14 residues long. The V gene's germline CDR1 is LGHNA and CDR2 YNFKEQ. V lost 5 bases, J lost 0 bases, and 4 bases stayed unmatched. The CDR3 DNA sequence: TGTGCCAGCAGCTTAGCGGGTGCCTCCTACGAGCAGTACTTC. Protein product: CASSLAGASYEQYF.

The V call is TRBV30, the J call TRBJ2-1; D may correspond to TRBD1 or TRBD2 (6 bases each). Germline CDR1 reads GTSNPN; CDR2 reads SVGIG (reference sequence). Deletions cut 4 bases from V and 7 bases from J, with 17 bases between. The CDR3 has 14 amino acids. The CDR3: CAWKRGVSLNEQFF. The CDR3 DNA is TGTGCCTGGAAAAGGGGGGTATCCCTGAATGAGCAGTTCTTC.